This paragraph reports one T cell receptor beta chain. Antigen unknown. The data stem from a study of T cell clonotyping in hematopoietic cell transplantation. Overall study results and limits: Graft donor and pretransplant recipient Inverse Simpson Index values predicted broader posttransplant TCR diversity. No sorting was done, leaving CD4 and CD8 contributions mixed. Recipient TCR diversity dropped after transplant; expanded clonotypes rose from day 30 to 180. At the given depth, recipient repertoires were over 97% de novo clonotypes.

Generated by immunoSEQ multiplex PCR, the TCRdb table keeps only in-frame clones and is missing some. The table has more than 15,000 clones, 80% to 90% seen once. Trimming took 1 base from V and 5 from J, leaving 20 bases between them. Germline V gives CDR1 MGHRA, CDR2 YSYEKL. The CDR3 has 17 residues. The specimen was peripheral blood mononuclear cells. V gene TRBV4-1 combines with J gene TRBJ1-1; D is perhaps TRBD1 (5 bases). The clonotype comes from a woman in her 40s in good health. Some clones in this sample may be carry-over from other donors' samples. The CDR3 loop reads CASSQVDLGLLRTEAFF. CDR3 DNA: TGCGCCAGCAGCCAAGTGGACCTGGGACTTTTGCGGACTGAAGCTTTCTTT.